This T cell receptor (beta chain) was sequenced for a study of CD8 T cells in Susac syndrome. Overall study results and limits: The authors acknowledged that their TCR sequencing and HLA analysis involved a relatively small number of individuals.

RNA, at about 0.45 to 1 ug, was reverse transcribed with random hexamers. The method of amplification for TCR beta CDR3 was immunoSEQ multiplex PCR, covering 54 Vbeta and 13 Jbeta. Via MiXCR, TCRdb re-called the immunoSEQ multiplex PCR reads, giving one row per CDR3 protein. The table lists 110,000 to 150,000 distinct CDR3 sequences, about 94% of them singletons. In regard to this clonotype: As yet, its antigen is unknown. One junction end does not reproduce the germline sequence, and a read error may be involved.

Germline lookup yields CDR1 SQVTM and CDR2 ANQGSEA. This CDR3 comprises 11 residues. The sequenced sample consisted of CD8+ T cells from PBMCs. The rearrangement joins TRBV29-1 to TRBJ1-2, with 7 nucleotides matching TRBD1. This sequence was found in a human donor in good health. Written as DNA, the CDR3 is TGCAGCGTTGAATTCACTAAGGACAGGCGCTTC. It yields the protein CSVEFTKDRRF.